The clone carrying this T cell receptor (beta chain) has a handful of counts. This specimen comes from a study of blood T cell repertoires in COVID-19. V was pared by 2 bases and J by 5 bases, with 7 bases between. CDR1 is SGHTA and CDR2 is FQGNSA in the germline V gene. CDR3 length: 13 residues. As originally analysed: Estimation of nucleated cell counts was performed using reference gene primer amplification. Data came from immunoSEQ multiplex PCR; TCRdb stores just in-frame clones and leaves some out. V and J calls and clone size are those listed in that table; D and trimming were worked out from the DNA. The profile shows some 97,000 clones, roughly nine tenths of them singletons.

Sequenced: peripheral blood. This TCR was sampled from a man aged 55 to 70 with acute or convalescent COVID-19. V and J are TRBV7-2 and TRBJ1-5; tentatively, D is TRBD1 (5 bases). CDR3 coding DNA: TGTGCCAGCAGCTTATGGGGGGATCAGCCCCAGCATTTT. Translated, it gives CASSLWGDQPQHF.